These 28 T cell receptor beta chains were all obtained from the same sample, sequenced in a study of control samples from healthy donors and cancer patients. Here immunoSEQ multiplex PCR was the method, and the copy in TCRdb shows in-frame clones only, minus some. Of around 40,000 clones listed, about 91% are singletons. What was sequenced was PBMCs. The receptors originated from a woman aged 35 to 49 with head and neck cancer.

This chain uses TRBV6-5 with TRBJ1-6; D is undetermined. The CDR3 covers 15 residues. Germline V gene lookup returns CDR1 MNHEY and CDR2 SVGAGI. The V end was cut by 0 bases, the J end by 4 bases, with 7 bases between. CDR3 nucleotide sequence: TGTGCCAGCAGTTACTCGGCAGTTTATAATTCACCCCTCCACTTT. Its translation: CASSYSAVYNSPLHF.

The chain links TRBV12-3 or TRBV12-4 to TRBJ2-3; D is ambiguous. V was clipped by 8 bases and J by 4 bases, with 13 bases between them. The CDR3 runs 13 residues. This CDR3 is CASALGGADTQYF. CDR3 in DNA: TGTGCCAGCGCTCTAGGTGGGGCAGATACGCAGTATTTT.

The chain uses TRBV5-1 and TRBJ2-7; 9 nucleotides agree with TRBD2. Per germline, CDR1 SGHRS and CDR2 YFSETQ. This CDR3 contains 16 residues. Trimming removed 0 bases from V and 4 bases from J; junction bases left unmatched: 8. CDR3 DNA: TGCGCCAGCAGCTTGGGGGCTAGCGGGGAACTGTACGAGCAGTACTTC. This gives the protein CASSLGASGELYEQYF.

The chain recombines TRBV11-2 with TRBJ1-2, with D unclear. V lost 3 bases, J lost 8 bases, and 25 bases lay in between. From germline, CDR1 is SGHAT and CDR2 FQNNGV. The CDR3 has 17 amino acids. The CDR3 is CASSFKLTGAGDRGYTF. The CDR3 region has the DNA TGTGCCAGCAGCTTTAAATTGACCGGTGCGGGCGATAGGGGCTACACCTTC.

This clone was seen just once. The chain joins TRBV5-1 to TRBJ2-5, with a weak D call TRBD1 (5 bases). The ends were cut back, 0 bases at V and 2 bases at J, with 11 bases in the middle. Germline values: CDR1 SGHRS, CDR2 YFSETQ. This CDR3 region has 15 residues. CDR3 protein: CASSLEAGQQETQYF. As DNA, the CDR3 is TGCGCCAGCAGCTTGGAGGCAGGACAACAAGAGACCCAGTACTTC.

This chain uses TRBV18 with TRBJ1-2; 9 bases match TRBD1. This CDR3 has 16 amino acids. Germline lookup yields CDR1 KGHSH and CDR2 LQKENI. V gave up 4 bases and J gave up 4 bases; unmatched junction bases: 10. Written as DNA, the CDR3 is TGTGCCAGCTCACGTTCCGGGACAGGGCCCTCCTATGGCTACACCTTC. Amino acid sequence: CASSRSGTGPSYGYTF.

This clone was seen only a few times. The chain uses TRBV13 and TRBJ2-7; 7 bases are a match to TRBD1. Germline V gives CDR1 PRHDT, CDR2 FYEKMQ (reference sequence). The CDR3 loop spans 17 amino acids. Trimming took 0 bases from V and 0 from J; bases not matched to a gene: 8. DNA for the CDR3: TGTGCCAGCAGCTTAGGAAGACAGGGTGTCCCCTCCTACGAGCAGTACTTC. This encodes CASSLGRQGVPSYEQYF.

V gene TRBV5-1 combines with J gene TRBJ2-7, with 7 bases lining up with TRBD1. The CDR3 contains 14 residues. CDR1 is SGHRS, CDR2 YFSETQ, per germline. Trimming cost V 5 bases and J 6 bases; bases outside gene matches: 11. This chain's CDR3 is CASRPDTGDGEQYF. The CDR3 coding sequence is TGCGCCAGCAGACCCGACACAGGGGACGGCGAGCAGTACTTC.

This chain connects TRBV7-9 to TRBJ1-5, with D hard to call. The CDR3 sequence is 15 residues long. Germline-derived CDR1 and CDR2 are SEHNR and FQNEAQ (reference sequence). V shed 1 base and J shed 0 bases, with 7 bases lying between them. CDR3 sequence: CASSLGGYSNQPQHF. CDR3 bases: TGTGCCAGCAGCTTAGGGGGTTATAGCAATCAGCCCCAGCATTTT.

The CDR3 DNA sequence: TGTGCCAGCAGCCAAGTCTACTCGGGGAACGGAGATACGCAGTATTTT. This encodes CASSQVYSGNGDTQYF. This chain connects TRBV14 to TRBJ2-3, with D perhaps TRBD2 (5 bases). This CDR3 comprises 16 residues. The V gene's germline CDR1 is SGHDN and CDR2 FVKESK. V lost 1 base, J lost 5 bases, and 16 bases lay in between.

Only a few counts were recorded for this clone. The chain employs TRBV5-1 and TRBJ2-1; TRBD2 matches 8 bases. V was pared by 3 bases and J by 5 bases, with 13 bases of the junction left unmatched. Germline loops: CDR1 SGHRS, CDR2 YFSETQ. The CDR3 contains 17 residues. As DNA, the CDR3 is TGCGCCAGCAGCTCGGGGTCCGGGACTAGACTTAACAATGAGCAGTTCTTC. This translates into CASSSGSGTRLNNEQFF.

The V call is TRBV6-5, the J call TRBJ2-7, with D perhaps TRBD2 (6 bases). Trimming cost V 5 bases and J 0 bases, with 14 bases left between them. The germline V gene encodes CDR1 MNHEY and CDR2 SVGAGI. The CDR3 spans 15 residues. CDR3: CASSRDSLSSYEQYF. DNA of the CDR3: TGTGCCAGCAGTCGGGACTCCTTGAGCTCCTACGAGCAGTACTTC.

The chain employs TRBV11-2 and TRBJ1-2; the D is unclear. Germline-derived CDR1 and CDR2 are SGHAT and FQNNGV. This CDR3 spans 14 amino acids. The germline V and J ends were trimmed by 5 bases and 8 bases, with 18 bases remaining between them. CDR3 nucleotide sequence: TGTGCCAGCAGCCCCGGGATGTGGGCAGGCGGCTACACCTTC. The encoded protein is CASSPGMWAGGYTF.

This sequence joins TRBV7-3 and TRBJ1-4, with TRBD1 as a possible D gene (6 bases). Trimming removed 0 bases from V and 1 base from J, with 12 bases in between. CDR3 length equals 17 residues. CDR1 is SGHTA and CDR2 is FQGTGA in the germline V gene. The CDR3 loop is CASSLTPTGLTNEKLFF. In DNA, the CDR3 is TGTGCCAGCAGCTTAACACCCACAGGGCTAACTAATGAAAAACTGTTTTTT.

V is TRBV11-1 and J is TRBJ2-7, with 9 bases lining up with TRBD2. V was clipped by 5 bases and J by 5 bases; unmatched bases: 10. Germline CDR1 and CDR2: SGHAT and FQDESV (reference sequence). CDR3 length equals 15 residues. The CDR3, as DNA: TGTGCCAGCAGCCTAACGGCGGGAGGGTCTAACGAGCAGTACTTC. Protein product: CASSLTAGGSNEQYF.

This chain uses TRBV24-1 with TRBJ1-1; 8 nucleotides align to TRBD1. After removal of 3 bases from V and 11 bases from J, the junction contained 7 bases not matched to a gene. CDR1 is KGHDR, CDR2 SFDVKD, per germline. The CDR3 has 13 residues. The CDR3 loop is CATSDGDRRDAFF. CDR3 coding DNA: TGTGCCACCAGTGATGGGGACAGGCGGGATGCTTTCTTT.

CDR3 nucleotides: TGTGCCAGTAGTATGGCGGCAGCTTTTGAAGCTTTCTTT. Amino acid sequence: CASSMAAAFEAFF. V gene TRBV19 combines with J gene TRBJ1-1; D remains ambiguous. CDR1 and CDR2 from the germline V gene are LNHDA and SQIVND (reference sequence). This CDR3 contains 13 residues. The V and J ends lost 3 bases and 7 bases respectively, with 12 bases between them. The full variable domain, its missing parts supplied by reference TRBV19 and TRBJ1-1, is DGGITQSPKYLFRKEGQNVTLSCEQNLNHDAMYWYRQDPGQGLRLIYYSQIVNDFQKGDIAEGYSVSREKKESFPLTVTSAQKNPTAFYLCASSMAAAFEAFFGQGTRLTVV.

V and J are TRBV6-2 or TRBV6-3 and TRBJ2-3; TRBD2 matches at 9 bases. The CDR3 runs to 19 residues. CDR1 is MNHEY, CDR2 SVGEGT, per germline. V was clipped by 2 bases and J by 5 bases; unmatched bases: 17. CDR3 DNA: TGTGCCAGCAGTTACAGGACCCATGAGGAGCGGGAGGACCAAGATACGCAGTATTTT. This sequence encodes CASSYRTHEEREDQDTQYF.

This chain uses TRBV12-3 or TRBV12-4 with TRBJ1-4; D gene unclear. The V end was cut by 5 bases, the J end by 13 bases, with 14 bases between. CDR3 length: 12 amino acids. The chain's CDR3 is CASSQGPWRLFF. CDR3 bases: TGTGCCAGCAGTCAAGGACCCTGGAGACTGTTTTTT.

The rearrangement uses TRBV19 and TRBJ2-7, with D unclear. V lost 5 bases to trimming and J lost 4 bases, with 9 bases between them. In germline, CDR1 is LNHDA, CDR2 SQIVND (reference sequence). This CDR3 is built from 12 residues. CDR3 loop: CASSSTEYEQYF. For the CDR3, the DNA is TGTGCCAGTAGTTCCACGGAATACGAGCAGTACTTC.

This chain connects TRBV6-5 to TRBJ1-2; unclear D gene. The germline V and J ends were trimmed by 7 bases and 0 bases, with 15 bases remaining between them. The CDR3 loop spans 15 amino acids. CDR1 and CDR2 from the germline V gene are MNHEY and SVGAGI. The CDR3 bases are TGTGCCAGCACCTATCGACCTACTGCTAACTATGGCTACACCTTC. It codes for CASTYRPTANYGYTF.

The chain is built from TRBV15 and TRBJ2-3; 9 nucleotides match TRBD2. The V gene end was trimmed by 1 base and the J gene end by 2 bases; junction bases not matched to a gene: 10. The CDR3 is made up of 18 amino acids. Germline lookup yields CDR1 LNHNV and CDR2 YYDKDF (reference sequence). CDR3 in DNA: TGTGCCACCAGCAGAGTGCCTAGCGGGATCAGACCCACAGATACGCAGTATTTT. Protein product: CATSRVPSGIRPTDTQYF.

The V call is TRBV5-1, the J call TRBJ2-7, with D perhaps TRBD1 (6 bases). Germline V CDR1 and CDR2: SGHRS, YFSETQ. The CDR3 covers 14 residues. Trimming took 0 bases from V and 2 from J, leaving 9 bases between them. CDR3 in amino acids: CASSLAGAAYEQYF. For the CDR3, the DNA is TGCGCCAGCAGCTTGGCAGGGGCTGCCTACGAGCAGTACTTC.

V is TRBV5-1 and J is TRBJ2-7, with 8 bases matching TRBD1. Germline V lookup: CDR1 SGHRS, CDR2 YFSETQ. CDR3 length equals 13 residues. The V gene end was trimmed by 7 bases and the J gene end by 6 bases; junction bases not matched to a gene: 9. CDR3 protein: CASAPTGGGEQYF. The CDR3 DNA reads TGCGCCAGCGCACCTACAGGGGGAGGCGAGCAGTACTTC.

The gene calls are TRBV29-1 and TRBJ2-7; 12 nucleotides match TRBD1. CDR3 length: 12 amino acids. Per germline, CDR1 SQVTM and CDR2 ANQGSEA. Losses at the gene ends were 6 bases for V and 6 bases for J; bases not matched to a gene: 3. CDR3: CSVGTGGIEQYF. CDR3 nucleotide sequence: TGCAGCGTGGGGACAGGGGGCATCGAGCAGTACTTC.

This chain links TRBV6-1 with TRBJ1-5, with D unresolved. V gave up 3 bases and J gave up 2 bases, with 11 bases separating them. The germline CDR1 and CDR2 sequences are MNHNS and SASEGT. This CDR3 region has 15 residues. CDR3 residues: CASSEQEFRNQPQHF. CDR3 coding DNA: TGTGCCAGCAGTGAGCAGGAGTTTCGCAATCAGCCCCAGCATTTT.

DNA for the CDR3: TGCGCCAGCAGCTTGGGCGGACCTTCTAACTATGGCTACACCTTC. It is translated as CASSLGGPSNYGYTF. V usage is TRBV5-1 and J usage is TRBJ1-2; D ambiguous. This CDR3 contains 15 residues. Germline V gives CDR1 SGHRS, CDR2 YFSETQ. V lost 0 bases and J lost 0, with 9 bases in between.

The chain combines TRBV19 with TRBJ2-1; D is perhaps TRBD1 (6 bases). CDR1 and CDR2 from the germline V gene are LNHDA and SQIVND (reference sequence). The CDR3 totals 12 residues. The V gene lost 1 base and the J gene lost 14 bases, with 12 bases spanning the gap. CDR3: CASSIVRGYKFF. The CDR3 coding sequence is TGTGCCAGTAGTATAGTCAGGGGTTATAAGTTCTTC.